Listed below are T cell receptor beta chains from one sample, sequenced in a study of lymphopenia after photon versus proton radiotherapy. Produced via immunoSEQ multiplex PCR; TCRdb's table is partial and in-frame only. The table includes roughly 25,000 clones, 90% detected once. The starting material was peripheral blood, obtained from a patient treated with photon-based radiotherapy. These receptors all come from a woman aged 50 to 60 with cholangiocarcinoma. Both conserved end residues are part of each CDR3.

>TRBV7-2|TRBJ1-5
CASSLDGADNQPQHF
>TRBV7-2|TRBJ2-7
CASSSGLGSYEQYF
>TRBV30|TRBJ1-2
CAWSAGQVYGYTF
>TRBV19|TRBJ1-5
CASGGGRGQPQHF
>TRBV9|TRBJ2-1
CASGKGTSGGEEQFF
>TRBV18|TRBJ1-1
CASSPWGNTEAFF
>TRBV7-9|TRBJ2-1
CASSLGTGEQFF
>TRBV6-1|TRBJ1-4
CASTEPGGVVEKLFF
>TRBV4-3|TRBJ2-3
CASSPGGFTDTQYF
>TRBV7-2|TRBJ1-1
CASSLSTEAFF
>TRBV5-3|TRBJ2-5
CARSTRQGCSRETQYF
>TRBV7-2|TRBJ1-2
CASSLEQGIGYTF
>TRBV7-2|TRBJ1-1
CASSLPGATEAFF
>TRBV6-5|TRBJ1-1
CAGGSNTEAFF
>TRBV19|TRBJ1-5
CASSIKGFRYNQPQHF
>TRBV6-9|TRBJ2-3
CASSYRDTDTQYF